These 10 T cell receptor beta chains were sequenced from one sample in a study of T cell responses to AZD1222 COVID-19 vaccine. Sequencing used immunoSEQ multiplex PCR; TCRdb keeps in-frame clones, though not all of them. The data hold 85,000 to 90,000 clones, with about 91% observed a single time. Sample: peripheral blood, taken on day 0 of MenACWY control vaccination. The receptors were sampled from an adult in good health.

J is TRBJ2-1 and V is TRBV3-1 (or the pseudogene TRBV3-2); a possible D gene is TRBD2 (6 bases). The CDR3 runs 15 residues. The V end was cut by 2 bases, the J end by 2 bases, with 10 bases between. Per germline, CDR1 LGHDT and CDR2 YNNKEL (reference sequence). The CDR3 reads CASSQMWGAYNEQFF. CDR3 nucleotide sequence: TGTGCCAGCAGCCAAATGTGGGGGGCCTACAATGAGCAGTTCTTC.

V and J are TRBV27 and TRBJ1-6, with a weak D call TRBD1 (6 bases). The CDR3 is 16 amino acids. CDR1 MNHEY and CDR2 SMNVEV come from the germline V gene (reference sequence). Between the trimmed V and J ends, which lost 0 bases and 7 bases, there was a span of 13 bases. The CDR3 reads CASSLSWPGANSPLHF. CDR3 in DNA: TGTGCCAGCAGTTTATCGTGGCCGGGGGCGAATTCACCCCTCCACTTT.

The rearrangement links TRBV11-1 to TRBJ2-3; 9 nucleotides agree with TRBD1. After removal of 5 bases from V and 1 base from J, the junction contained 4 bases not matched to a gene. Looked up from germline, CDR1 is SGHAT and CDR2 is FQDESV (reference sequence). The CDR3 loop spans 15 amino acids. The CDR3 here is CASSPRTGGTDTQYF. In DNA form, the CDR3 reads TGTGCCAGCAGCCCTCGGACAGGGGGCACAGATACGCAGTATTTT.

This clone came up a few times. The chain combines TRBV27 with TRBJ1-6, with D perhaps TRBD1 (6 bases). The ends were cut back, 3 bases at V and 8 bases at J, with 8 bases in the middle. This CDR3 spans 13 amino acids. Germline lookup yields CDR1 MNHEY and CDR2 SMNVEV (reference sequence). The CDR3 coding sequence is TGTGCCAGCAGTTTCTGGACAGATTCACCCCTCCACTTT. Translating gives CASSFWTDSPLHF.

The V gene is TRBV12-3 or TRBV12-4, the J gene TRBJ1-1; the D is unclear. The CDR3 is 11 residues long. With 3 bases removed from V and 8 bases from J, the gap between germline ends came to 7 bases. The DNA of the CDR3 is TGTGCCAGCAGTTTTTTCACCGAAGCTTTCTTT. Translating gives CASSFFTEAFF.

This chain links TRBV19 with TRBJ2-5; the match to TRBD2 covers 7 bases. CDR3 length: 16 amino acids. Germline V CDR1 and CDR2: LNHDA, SQIVND (reference sequence). V was pared by 3 bases and J by 4 bases, with 11 bases of the junction left unmatched. This CDR3 reads CASSMVAGPAGETQYF. CDR3 bases: TGTGCCAGTAGTATGGTAGCGGGCCCGGCCGGAGAGACCCAGTACTTC.

This chain links TRBV19 with TRBJ1-2; maybe TRBD1 (5 bases). Trimming pared 6 bases from V and 4 bases from J, leaving 15 bases between. Germline V CDR1 and CDR2: LNHDA, SQIVND (reference sequence). The CDR3 contains 14 residues. CDR3 region: CASSQPPGLYGYTF. CDR3 in DNA: TGTGCCAGTAGCCAACCCCCGGGGCTCTATGGCTACACCTTC.

This sequence joins TRBV6-5 and TRBJ2-2, with D tentatively TRBD1 or TRBD2 (6 bases each). Germline V CDR1 and CDR2: MNHEY, SVGAGI. V was shortened by 6 bases and J by 4 bases, with 15 bases between the two germline ends. This CDR3 is 15 amino acids long. The chain's CDR3 is CASRGGQGLTGELFF. As DNA, the CDR3 is TGTGCCAGCAGAGGGGGGCAGGGCCTCACCGGGGAGCTGTTTTTT.

The chain employs TRBV2 and TRBJ1-1, with 9 positions matching TRBD1. In germline, CDR1 is SNHLY, CDR2 FYNNEI. This CDR3 is 18 amino acids long. Unmatched junction bases numbered 17, after V lost 4 bases and J lost 5 bases. DNA for the CDR3: TGTGCCAGCAGTGCCCACCCCTCTTACAGGGGGCTGGATACTGAAGCTTTCTTT. Its protein is CASSAHPSYRGLDTEAFF.

V usage is TRBV25-1 and J usage is TRBJ1-2; possibly TRBD1 for D (5 bases). The CDR3 has 13 amino acids. Germline CDR1 is MGHDK and CDR2 is SYGVNS. Trimming took off 4 bases at V and 4 bases at J, with 10 bases between the two ends. CDR3 region: CASSAAGTYGYTF. Here the CDR3 DNA reads TGTGCCAGCAGTGCGGCAGGGACCTATGGCTACACCTTC.